This T cell receptor beta chain was profiled in a study of blood T cell repertoires in COVID-19. Between the trimmed V and J ends, which lost 4 bases and 4 bases, there was a span of 16 bases. This CDR3 contains 15 residues. CDR1 MNHEY and CDR2 SMNVEV come from the germline V gene (reference sequence). Residents of over 20 US areas, aged about 18 to 89 years, made up the participants. The method was immunoSEQ multiplex PCR; TCRdb's version includes in-frame clones alone and lacks a portion of them. The sample records more than 200,000 clones, 75% to 90% being singletons. Sequenced sample: PBMCs or T cells enriched from blood (not recorded which). This TCR derives from a woman under 40 with acute COVID-19. The V call is TRBV27, the J call TRBJ1-2, with D possibly being TRBD1 (6 bases). In DNA, the CDR3 is TGTGCCAGCAGTTCCACCCAAGGGGGTGGCTATGGCTACACCTTC. Its protein is CASSSTQGGGYGYTF.